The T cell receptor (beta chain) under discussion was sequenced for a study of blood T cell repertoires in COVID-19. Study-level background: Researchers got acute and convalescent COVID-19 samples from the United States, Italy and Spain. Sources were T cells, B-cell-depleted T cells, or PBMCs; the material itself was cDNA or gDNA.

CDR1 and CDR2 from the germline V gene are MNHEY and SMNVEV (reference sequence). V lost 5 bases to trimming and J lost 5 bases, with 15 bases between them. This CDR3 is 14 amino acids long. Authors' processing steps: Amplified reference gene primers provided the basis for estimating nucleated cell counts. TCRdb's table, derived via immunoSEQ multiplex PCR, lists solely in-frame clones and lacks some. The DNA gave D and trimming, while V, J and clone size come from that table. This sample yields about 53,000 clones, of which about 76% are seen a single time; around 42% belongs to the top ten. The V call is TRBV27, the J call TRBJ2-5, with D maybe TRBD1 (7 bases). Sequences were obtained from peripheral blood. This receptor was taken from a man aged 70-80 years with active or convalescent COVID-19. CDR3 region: CASSMLQGRETQYF. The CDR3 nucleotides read TGTGCCAGCAGTATGTTACAGGGGAGGGAGACCCAGTACTTC.